The source of this T cell receptor beta chain is a study of cytomegalovirus exposure and HLA in healthy donors. Study context: HLA-typed donors were the source of approximately 88 million unique TCRs, which an early data release held.

To note about this clone: Its antigen remains unknown.

Deletions cut 2 bases from V and 7 bases from J, with 11 bases between. This CDR3 spans 14 amino acids. CDR1 and CDR2 (germline): MNHEY, SMNVEV (reference sequence). Vbeta (60) and Jbeta (13) primers were used in the PCR. Original analysis: The count from a later analysis was tens of millions of unique TCR beta chains, 9 million to 12 million of them shared. The method was immunoSEQ multiplex PCR; TCRdb's version includes in-frame clones alone and lacks a portion of them. That table gives V, J and clone size, and the DNA gave D and trimming. Of 140,000 or so clones listed, 75% to 85% are singletons. General study points: Confirmation was obtained in vitro that a few CMV-associated chains are specific for CMV antigens. Some segments of the V type, notably TRBV6-2 and TRBV6-3, were excluded as indistinguishable.

The sample consisted of PBMCs. This TCR was sampled from a woman under 30 in good health and CMV-seropositive. The rearrangement uses TRBV27 and TRBJ1-4, with D maybe TRBD1 (5 bases). The CDR3 bases are TGTGCCAGCAGTTTAGGAGGGAGGGGTGAAAAACTGTTTTTT. It specifies CASSLGGRGEKLFF.